This T cell receptor (beta chain) was profiled in a study of CD8+CD57+ T cells in acquired aplastic anemia. All patients picked for sequencing had shown, by flow cytometry, an expansion of CD8+CD57+ cells. J lost 4 bases, V lost 1 base, and 4 bases had no gene match. Per the germline V gene, CDR1 is SGHTA and CDR2 is FQGTGA. The CDR3 covers 16 residues. Researchers used genomic DNA as the template to profile TCR beta VDJ and CDR3. MiXCR, run by TCRdb on the reads, gives a single entry per CDR3 protein. The sample includes roughly 500,000 distinct CDR3 sequences, approximately 33% of them seen just once.

This clonotype was obtained from a human donor with aplastic anemia. V usage is TRBV7-3 and J usage is TRBJ2-5, with 12 bases identical to TRBD1. The sequenced sample was sorted CD4+, CD8+, or CD8+CD57+ T cells (not recorded which) from PBMCs. CDR3 in amino acids: CASSLNAGQGAETQYF. The CDR3 coding sequence is TGTGCCAGCAGCTTAAATGCGGGACAGGGGGCAGAGACCCAGTACTTC. Full variable domain (remainder filled in from reference TRBV7-3 and TRBJ2-5): GAGVSQTPSNKVTEKGKYVELRCDPISGHTALYWYRQSLGQGPEFLIYFQGTGAADDSGLPNDRFFAVRPEGSVSTLKIQRTERGDSAVYLCASSLNAGQGAETQYFGPGTRLLVL.